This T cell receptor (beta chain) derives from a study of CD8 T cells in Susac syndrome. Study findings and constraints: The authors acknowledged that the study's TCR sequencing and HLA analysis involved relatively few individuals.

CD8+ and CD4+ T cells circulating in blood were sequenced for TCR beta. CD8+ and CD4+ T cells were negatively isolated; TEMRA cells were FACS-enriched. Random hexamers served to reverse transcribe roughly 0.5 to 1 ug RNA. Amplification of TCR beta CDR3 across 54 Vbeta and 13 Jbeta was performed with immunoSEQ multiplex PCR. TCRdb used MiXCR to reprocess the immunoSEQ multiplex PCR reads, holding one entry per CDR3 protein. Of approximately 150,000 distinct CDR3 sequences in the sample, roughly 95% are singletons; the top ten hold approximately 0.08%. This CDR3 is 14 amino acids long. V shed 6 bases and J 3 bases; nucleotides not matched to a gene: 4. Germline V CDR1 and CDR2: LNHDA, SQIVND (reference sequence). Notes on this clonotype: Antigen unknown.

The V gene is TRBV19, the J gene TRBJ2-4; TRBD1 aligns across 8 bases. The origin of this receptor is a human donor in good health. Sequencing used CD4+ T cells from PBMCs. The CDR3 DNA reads TGTGCCAGTAGCACCGGACAGGGCAAAAACATTCAGTACTTC. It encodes CASSTGQGKNIQYF.